Described below is a single TCR beta chain sequence and its context. Its antigen is not identified. Bulk TCR libraries were made with methods that had been previously described and with listed TCR primers. TCRdb recomputed calls from the PCR reads with MiXCR, one row per CDR3 protein. Found here are over 85,000 distinct CDR3 sequences, about 35% of them singletons; the top ten hold approximately 9.8%. This sample is drawn from a study of molecular identifiers for immune sequencing clone quantification. The study's findings and limits: Detectable among some 1 million naive cells, according to reports, was Jurkat TCR RNA spiked in from one cell. Naive cells had under 1% of molecules in clones above 20 RNA copies, effectors over 99%.

The V gene's germline CDR1 is SGHVS and CDR2 FQNEAQ. CDR3 length: 23 amino acids. The germline V and J ends were trimmed by 5 bases and 3 bases, with 40 bases remaining between them. A CD8+CD4-CCR7+CD45RA+ phenotype served as the sorting definition for naive CD8 T cells. The origin of this receptor is a human donor in good health. Some libraries in this study had Jurkat cell RNA spiked in. Source material: naive CD8+ T cells from blood, with Jurkat cell RNA spiked in. The subset was: FACS-sorted CD8+CD4-CCR7+CD45RA+ naive T cells. The rearrangement links TRBV7-8 to TRBJ1-1; tentative D call: TRBD1 (5 bases). CDR3 amino acids: CASSAKPLDLGREVSSMYTEAFF. DNA for the CDR3: TGTGCCAGCAGCGCCAAACCCCTCGATTTGGGACGTGAAGTATCATCAATGTACACTGAAGCTTTCTTT.